The T cell receptor beta chain under discussion was sequenced for a study of PD-1 blockade in classical Hodgkin lymphoma. The data were produced by immunoSEQ multiplex PCR, yet TCRdb's version contains in-frame clones alone and is incomplete. The sample holds 100,000 or so clones, approximately 89% seen once. As regards this clone: No antigen is known for it.

This CDR3 comprises 17 residues. The V gene lost 4 bases and the J gene lost 9 bases, with 25 bases spanning the gap. The V gene's germline CDR1 is MDHEN and CDR2 SYDVKM. Points from the study as a whole: It was among complete responders that baseline diversity resembled that of newly diagnosed patients. A reduction in baseline TCR diversity was reportedly seen in newly diagnosed patients relative to healthy donors.

Documented time point: cycle 4 day 1 (C4D1), after 5 to 7 weeks of nivolumab. All patients relapsed after autologous stem cell transplantation, and brentuximab vedotin exposure varied. Complete response, partial response or progressive disease constituted the best response categories observed. The rearrangement joins TRBV28 to TRBJ2-1; D might be TRBD2 (7 bases). This receptor was taken from a human donor with classical Hodgkin lymphoma. The sample here was peripheral blood mononuclear cells (PBMCs), taken before the fourth cycle of nivolumab. DNA for the CDR3: TGTGCCAGCAGTTCACCCCTCAACGGGGGGCTTCGGTTTGAGCAGTTCTTC. It codes for CASSSPLNGGLRFEQFF.